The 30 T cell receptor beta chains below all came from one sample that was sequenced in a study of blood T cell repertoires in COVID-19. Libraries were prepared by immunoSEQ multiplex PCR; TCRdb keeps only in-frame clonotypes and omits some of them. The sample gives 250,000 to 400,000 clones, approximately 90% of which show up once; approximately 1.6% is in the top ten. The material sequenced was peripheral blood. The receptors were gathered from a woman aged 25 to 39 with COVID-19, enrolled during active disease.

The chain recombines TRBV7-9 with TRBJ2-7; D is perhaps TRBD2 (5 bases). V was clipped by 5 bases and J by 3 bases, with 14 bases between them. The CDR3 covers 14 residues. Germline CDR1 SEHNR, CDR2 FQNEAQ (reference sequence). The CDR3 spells CASSPADGIYEQYV. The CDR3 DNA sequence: TGTGCCAGCAGCCCCGCGGACGGGATCTACGAGCAGTACGTC.

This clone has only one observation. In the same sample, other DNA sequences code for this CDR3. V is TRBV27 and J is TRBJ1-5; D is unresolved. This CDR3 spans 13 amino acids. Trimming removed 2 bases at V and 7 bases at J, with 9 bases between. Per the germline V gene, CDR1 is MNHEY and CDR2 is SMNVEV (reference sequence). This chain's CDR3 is CASSLREGQPQHF. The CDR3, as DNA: TGTGCCAGCAGTTTAAGGGAGGGACAGCCCCAGCATTTT.

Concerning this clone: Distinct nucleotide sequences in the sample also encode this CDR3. The CDR3 DNA follows: TGCGCCAGCAGCTTGGCCTCGGGGAATGAGCAGTTCTTC. Translation: CASSLASGNEQFF. The rearrangement links TRBV5-1 to TRBJ2-1, with D perhaps TRBD2 (5 bases). This CDR3 has 13 amino acids. CDR1 and CDR2 from the germline V gene are SGHRS and YFSETQ. Trimming removed 0 bases at V and 7 bases at J, with 8 bases between.

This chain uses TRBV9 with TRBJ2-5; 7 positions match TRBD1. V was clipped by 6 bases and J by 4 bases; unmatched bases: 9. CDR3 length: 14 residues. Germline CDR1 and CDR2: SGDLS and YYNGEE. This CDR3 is CASTEGGAGETQYF. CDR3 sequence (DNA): TGTGCCAGCACCGAAGGGGGCGCGGGAGAGACCCAGTACTTC. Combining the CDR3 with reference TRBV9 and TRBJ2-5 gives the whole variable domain DSGVTQTPKHLITATGQRVTLRCSPRSGDLSVYWYQQSLDQGLQFLIQYYNGEERAKGNILERFSAQQFPDLHSELNLSSLELGDSALYFCASTEGGAGETQYFGPGTRLLVL.

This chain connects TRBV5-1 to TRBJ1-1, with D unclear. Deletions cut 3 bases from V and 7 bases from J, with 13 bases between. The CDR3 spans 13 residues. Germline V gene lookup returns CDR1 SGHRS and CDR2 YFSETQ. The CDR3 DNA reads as TGCGCCAGCAGCTCCCCGATTTCAGGTGAAGCTTTCTTT. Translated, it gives CASSSPISGEAFF.

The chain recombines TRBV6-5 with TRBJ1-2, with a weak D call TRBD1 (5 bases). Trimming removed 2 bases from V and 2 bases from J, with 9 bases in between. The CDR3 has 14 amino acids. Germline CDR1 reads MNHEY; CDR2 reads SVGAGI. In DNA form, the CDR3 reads TGTGCCAGCAGTTACCAGGACACCAACTATGGCTACACCTTC. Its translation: CASSYQDTNYGYTF.

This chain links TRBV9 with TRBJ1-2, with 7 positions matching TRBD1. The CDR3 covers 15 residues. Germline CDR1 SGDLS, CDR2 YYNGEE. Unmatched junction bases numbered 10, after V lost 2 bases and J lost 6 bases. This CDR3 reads CASSVEGGQWNGYTF. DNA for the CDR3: TGTGCCAGCAGCGTCGAAGGGGGCCAGTGGAATGGCTACACCTTC. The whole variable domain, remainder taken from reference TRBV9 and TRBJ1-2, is DSGVTQTPKHLITATGQRVTLRCSPRSGDLSVYWYQQSLDQGLQFLIQYYNGEERAKGNILERFSAQQFPDLHSELNLSSLELGDSALYFCASSVEGGQWNGYTFGSGTRLTVV.

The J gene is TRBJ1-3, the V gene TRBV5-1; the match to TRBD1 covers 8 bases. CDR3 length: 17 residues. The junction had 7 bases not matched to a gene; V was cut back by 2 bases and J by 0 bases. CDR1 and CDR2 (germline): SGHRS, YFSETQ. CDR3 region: CASSLTDRAYSGNTIYF. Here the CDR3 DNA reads TGCGCCAGCAGCTTAACGGACAGGGCTTACTCTGGAAACACCATATATTTT.

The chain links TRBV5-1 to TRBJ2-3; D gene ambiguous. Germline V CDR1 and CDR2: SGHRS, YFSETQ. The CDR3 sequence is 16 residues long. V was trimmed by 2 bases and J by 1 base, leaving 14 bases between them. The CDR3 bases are TGCGCCAGCAGCTTACAACTACAAGCACGCACAGATACGCAGTATTTT. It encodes CASSLQLQARTDTQYF.

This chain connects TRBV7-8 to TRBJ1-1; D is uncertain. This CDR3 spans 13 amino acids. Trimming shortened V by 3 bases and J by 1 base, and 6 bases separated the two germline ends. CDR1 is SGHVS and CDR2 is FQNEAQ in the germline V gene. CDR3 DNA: TGTGCCAGCAGCTTCGCAGGGAACACTGAAGCTTTCTTT. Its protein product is CASSFAGNTEAFF.

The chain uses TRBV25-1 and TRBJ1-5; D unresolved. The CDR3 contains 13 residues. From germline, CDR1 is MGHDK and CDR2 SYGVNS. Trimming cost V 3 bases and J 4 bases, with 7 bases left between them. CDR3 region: CASSDTGNQPQHF. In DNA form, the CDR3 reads TGTGCCAGCAGTGATACGGGAAATCAGCCCCAGCATTTT.

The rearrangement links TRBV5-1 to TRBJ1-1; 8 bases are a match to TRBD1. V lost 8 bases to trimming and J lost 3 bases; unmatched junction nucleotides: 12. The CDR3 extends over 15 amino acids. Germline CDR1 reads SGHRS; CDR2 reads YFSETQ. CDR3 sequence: CASDSGSTGDTEAFF. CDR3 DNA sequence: TGCGCCAGTGATTCCGGGTCGACAGGGGACACTGAAGCTTTCTTT.

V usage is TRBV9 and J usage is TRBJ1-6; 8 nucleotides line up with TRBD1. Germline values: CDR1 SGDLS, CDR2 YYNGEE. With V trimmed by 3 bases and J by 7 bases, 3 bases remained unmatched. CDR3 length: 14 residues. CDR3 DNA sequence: TGTGCCAGCAGCGCGGACAGGGACAATTCACCCCTCCACTTT. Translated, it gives CASSADRDNSPLHF.

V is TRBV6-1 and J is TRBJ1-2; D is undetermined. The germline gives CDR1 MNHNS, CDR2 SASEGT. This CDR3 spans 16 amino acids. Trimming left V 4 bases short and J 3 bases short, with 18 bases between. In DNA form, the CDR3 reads TGTGCCAGCAGTGCAAACCGCGACACTCAACACTATGGCTACACCTTC. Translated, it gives CASSANRDTQHYGYTF.

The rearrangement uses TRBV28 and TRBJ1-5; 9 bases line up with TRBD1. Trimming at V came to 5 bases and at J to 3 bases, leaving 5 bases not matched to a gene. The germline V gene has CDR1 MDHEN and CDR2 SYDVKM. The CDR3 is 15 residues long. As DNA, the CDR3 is TGTGCCAGCAGTCAACAGGGGGCGAACAATCAGCCCCAGCATTTT. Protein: CASSQQGANNQPQHF.

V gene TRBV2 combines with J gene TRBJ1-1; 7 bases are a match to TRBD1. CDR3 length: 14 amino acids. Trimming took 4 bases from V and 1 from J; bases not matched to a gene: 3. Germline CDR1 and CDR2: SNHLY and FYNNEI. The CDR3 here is CASSVRTGNTEAFF. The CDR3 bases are TGTGCCAGCAGTGTAAGGACAGGGAACACTGAAGCTTTCTTT.

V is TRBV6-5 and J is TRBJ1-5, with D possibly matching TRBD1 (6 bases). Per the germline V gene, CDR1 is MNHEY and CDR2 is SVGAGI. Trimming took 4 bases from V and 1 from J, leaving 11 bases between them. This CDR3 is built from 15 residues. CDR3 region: CASSSYRDSNQPQHF. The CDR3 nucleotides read TGTGCCAGCAGTTCCTACAGGGACAGCAATCAGCCCCAGCATTTT.

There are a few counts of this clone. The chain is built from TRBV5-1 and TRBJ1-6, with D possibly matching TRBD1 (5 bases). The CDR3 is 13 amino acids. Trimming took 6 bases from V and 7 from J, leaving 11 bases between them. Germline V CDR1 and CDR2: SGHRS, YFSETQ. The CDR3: CASTETENSPLHF. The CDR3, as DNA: TGCGCCAGCACCGAGACAGAGAATTCACCCCTCCACTTT.

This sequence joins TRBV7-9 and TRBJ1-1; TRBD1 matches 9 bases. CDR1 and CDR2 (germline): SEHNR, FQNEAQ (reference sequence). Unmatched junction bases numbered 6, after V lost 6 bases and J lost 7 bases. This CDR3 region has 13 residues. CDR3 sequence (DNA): TGTGCCAGCAGTCGTACAGGGGGCAGTGAAGCTTTCTTT. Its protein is CASSRTGGSEAFF.

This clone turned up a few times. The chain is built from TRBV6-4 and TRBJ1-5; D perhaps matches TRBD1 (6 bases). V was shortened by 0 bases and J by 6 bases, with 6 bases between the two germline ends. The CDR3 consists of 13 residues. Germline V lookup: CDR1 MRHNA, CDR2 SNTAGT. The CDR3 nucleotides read TGTGCCAGCAGTGACTCAGGGGGTCAGCCCCAGCATTTT. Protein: CASSDSGGQPQHF.

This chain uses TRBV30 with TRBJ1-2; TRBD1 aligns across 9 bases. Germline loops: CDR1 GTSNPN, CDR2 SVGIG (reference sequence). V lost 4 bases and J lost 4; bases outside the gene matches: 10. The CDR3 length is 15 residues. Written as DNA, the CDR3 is TGTGCCTGGAACCCTGGGACAGGGCGAATCTATGGCTACACCTTC. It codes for CAWNPGTGRIYGYTF. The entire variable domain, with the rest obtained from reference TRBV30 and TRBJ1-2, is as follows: SQTIHQWPATLVQPVGSPLSLECTVEGTSNPNLYWYRQAAGRGLQLLFYSVGIGQISSEVPQNLSASRPQDRQFILSSKKLLLSDSGFYLCAWNPGTGRIYGYTFGSGTRLTVV.

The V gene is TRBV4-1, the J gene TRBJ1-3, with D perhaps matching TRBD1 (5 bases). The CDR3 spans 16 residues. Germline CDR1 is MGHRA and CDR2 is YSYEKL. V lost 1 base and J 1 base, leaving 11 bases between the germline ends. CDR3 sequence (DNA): TGCGCCAGCAGCCAAGGCGACAGAGTATCTGGAAACACCATATATTTT. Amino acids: CASSQGDRVSGNTIYF.

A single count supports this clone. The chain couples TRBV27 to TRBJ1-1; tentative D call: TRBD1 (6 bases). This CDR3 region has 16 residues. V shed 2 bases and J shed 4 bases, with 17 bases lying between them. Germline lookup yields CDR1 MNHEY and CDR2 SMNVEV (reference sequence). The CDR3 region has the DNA TGTGCCAGCAGTTTAGCCGCTGCAGGGGTGGCCACTGAAGCTTTCTTT. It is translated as CASSLAAAGVATEAFF.

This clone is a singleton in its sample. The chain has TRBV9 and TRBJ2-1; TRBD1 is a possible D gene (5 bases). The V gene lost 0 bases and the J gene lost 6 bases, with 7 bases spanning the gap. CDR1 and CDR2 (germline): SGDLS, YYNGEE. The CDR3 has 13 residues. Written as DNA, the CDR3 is TGTGCCAGCAGCGTAGCAGGGCTCAATGAGCAGTTCTTC. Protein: CASSVAGLNEQFF.

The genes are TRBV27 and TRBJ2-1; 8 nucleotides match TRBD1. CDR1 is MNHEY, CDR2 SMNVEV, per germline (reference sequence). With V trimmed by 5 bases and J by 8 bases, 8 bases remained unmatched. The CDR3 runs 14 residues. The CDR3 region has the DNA TGTGCCAGCAGTCTCCGGGACAGGAGGGATGAGCAGTTCTTC. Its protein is CASSLRDRRDEQFF.

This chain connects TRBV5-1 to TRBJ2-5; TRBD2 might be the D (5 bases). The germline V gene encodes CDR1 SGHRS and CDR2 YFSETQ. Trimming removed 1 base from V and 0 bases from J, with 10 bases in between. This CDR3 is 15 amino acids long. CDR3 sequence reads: CASSLLPRDQETQYF. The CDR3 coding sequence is TGCGCCAGCAGCTTGTTGCCGAGGGACCAAGAGACCCAGTACTTC.

The CDR3 coding sequence is TGTGCCAGCACAGGGACTGGAAACACCATATATTTT. This encodes CASTGTGNTIYF. The chain recombines TRBV18 with TRBJ1-3; TRBD1 might be the D (6 bases). The ends were cut back, 8 bases at V and 2 bases at J, with 7 bases in the middle. This CDR3 contains 12 residues. Germline V gene lookup returns CDR1 KGHSH and CDR2 LQKENI.

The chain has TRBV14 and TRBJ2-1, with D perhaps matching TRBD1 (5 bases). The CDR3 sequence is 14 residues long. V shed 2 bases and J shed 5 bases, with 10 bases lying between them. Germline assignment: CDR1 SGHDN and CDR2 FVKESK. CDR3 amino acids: CASSQNPGHNEQFF. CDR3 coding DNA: TGTGCCAGCAGCCAAAACCCAGGGCACAATGAGCAGTTCTTC.

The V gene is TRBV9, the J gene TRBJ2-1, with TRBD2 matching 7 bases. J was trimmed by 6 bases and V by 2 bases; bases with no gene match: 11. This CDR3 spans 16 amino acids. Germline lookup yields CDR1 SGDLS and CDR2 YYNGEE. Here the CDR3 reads CASSVGLPLILNEQFF. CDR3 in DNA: TGTGCCAGCAGCGTGGGACTACCCTTAATCCTCAATGAGCAGTTCTTC.

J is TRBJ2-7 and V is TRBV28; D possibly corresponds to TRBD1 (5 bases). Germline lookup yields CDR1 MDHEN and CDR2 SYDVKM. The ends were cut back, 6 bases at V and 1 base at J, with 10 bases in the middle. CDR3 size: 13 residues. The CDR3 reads CASRSQVSYEQYV. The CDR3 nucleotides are TGTGCCAGCAGATCACAGGTGTCCTACGAGCAGTACGTC.